Sequencing of this T cell receptor beta chain was carried out in a study of early stage breast cancer tumors. Study findings and constraints: Enriched TCRB sequences shared across patients were mostly commonly generated sequences.

Each sample had two DNA replicates, approximately 0.52 ug blood or 1.5 ug tissue. Sequencing was performed with immunoSEQ multiplex PCR; in TCRdb, only in-frame clones are kept and a portion is missing. This table holds tens of thousands of clones, approximately 78% found once. The table lists this clone with a few counts. Its cognate antigen is unknown. V was pared by 6 bases and J by 5 bases, with 16 bases between. The CDR3 covers 14 residues. The germline CDR1 and CDR2 sequences are LNHDA and SQIVND (reference sequence). This TCR was sampled from a person in their forties with breast cancer. The sequenced sample consisted of blood. This chain links TRBV19 with TRBJ1-2; D may be TRBD1 (6 bases). CDR3 protein: CASSPQGGRYGYTF. CDR3 nucleotides: TGTGCCAGTAGCCCACAGGGAGGAAGGTATGGCTACACCTTC.